This T cell receptor (beta chain) is drawn from a study of memory CD4+ T cells and cytomegalovirus serostatus. Study-wide points: Each of 65 to 75 CMV-associated TCRbeta sequences occurred in one to five individuals.

On this clone itself: Antigen: not known.

The sort gate was single viable CD3+CD4+CD8-CD45RO+ cells for memory CD4+ T cells. Trimming cost V 1 base and J 0 bases, with 13 bases left between them. CDR3 length: 18 residues. CDR1 KGHSH and CDR2 LQKENI come from the germline V gene. Clones were read by immunoSEQ multiplex PCR, and TCRdb kept only the in-frame ones, dropping some. The top ten clones hold 0.55% of a sample with 35,000 to 50,000 clones, around 72% of them seen once. The sequenced sample consisted of memory CD4+ T cells from blood. This TCR was sampled from an adult in good health and CMV-seronegative. The V call is TRBV18, the J call TRBJ2-6, with a weak D call TRBD1 (6 bases). The CDR3 spells CASSPQQGWLSGANVLTF. The CDR3 DNA reads as TGTGCCAGCTCACCACAACAGGGTTGGCTCTCTGGGGCCAACGTCCTGACTTTC.